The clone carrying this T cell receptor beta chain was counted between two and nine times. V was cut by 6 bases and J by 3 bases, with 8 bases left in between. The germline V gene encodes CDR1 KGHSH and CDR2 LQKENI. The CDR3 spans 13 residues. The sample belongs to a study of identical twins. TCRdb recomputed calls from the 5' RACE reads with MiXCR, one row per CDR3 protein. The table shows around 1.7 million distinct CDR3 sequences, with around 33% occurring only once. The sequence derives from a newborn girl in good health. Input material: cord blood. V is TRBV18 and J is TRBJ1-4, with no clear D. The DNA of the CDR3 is TGTGCCAGCTCGAGGAGATCTAATGAAAAACTGTTTTTT. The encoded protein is CASSRRSNEKLFF.